The next 28 T cell receptor beta chains were all read from a single sample in a study of monozygotic twins with inflammatory bowel disease. With the 5' RACE reads reprocessed, TCRdb shows one record per CDR3 protein and no DNA. The sample totals over 150,000 distinct CDR3 sequences. The sample comprised blood. These receptors all come from a human donor with ulcerative colitis or Crohn's disease, or a healthy co-twin of an affected twin (not recorded which).

The chain employs TRBV5-1 and TRBJ2-7. This CDR3 has 14 amino acids. The germline V gene encodes CDR1 SGHRS and CDR2 YFSETQ. This CDR3 reads CASSLVPGPYEQYF.

This chain's CDR3 is CASSLVQSYEQYF. The J gene is TRBJ2-7, the V gene TRBV7-9. Germline-derived CDR1 and CDR2 are SEHNR and FQNEAQ (reference sequence). The CDR3 is 13 residues long. Filled out from reference TRBV7-9 and TRBJ2-7, the complete variable domain reads DTGVSQNPRHKITKRGQNVTFRCDPISEHNRLYWYRQTLGQGPEFLTYFQNEAQLEKSRLLSDRFSAERPKGSFSTLEIQRTEQGDSAMYLCASSLVQSYEQYFGPGTRLTVT.

The genes are TRBV7-9 and TRBJ1-1. The CDR3 has 13 amino acids. Germline values: CDR1 SEHNR, CDR2 FQNEAQ (reference sequence). CDR3 sequence reads: CASSLAENTEAFF. Full variable domain (missing parts from reference TRBV7-9 and TRBJ1-1): DTGVSQNPRHKITKRGQNVTFRCDPISEHNRLYWYRQTLGQGPEFLTYFQNEAQLEKSRLLSDRFSAERPKGSFSTLEIQRTEQGDSAMYLCASSLAENTEAFFGQGTRLTVV.

J is TRBJ2-1 and V is TRBV18; TCRdb calls TRBD1, which cannot be checked without DNA. Germline V gives CDR1 KGHSH, CDR2 LQKENI. CDR3 size: 15 residues. CDR3 loop: CASSPRTTVPGEQFF.

The V and J genes are TRBV20-1 and TRBJ2-2; TCRdb picks TRBD2, but there is no DNA to check that call. The germline V gene has CDR1 DFQATT and CDR2 SNEGSKA (reference sequence). CDR3 length: 17 amino acids. The CDR3 region is CSARGGTRRTNTGELFF.

The chain links TRBV7-8 to TRBJ2-5. The CDR3 has 11 residues. Germline V CDR1 and CDR2: SGHVS, FQNEAQ. The CDR3 spells CASTQRETQYF.

The chain has TRBV28 and TRBJ2-7; TCRdb picks TRBD2, but there is no DNA to check that call. The length of the CDR3 is 16 residues. CDR1 MDHEN and CDR2 SYDVKM come from the germline V gene. This CDR3 is CASSPRTSGRRYEQYF.

The J gene is TRBJ1-5, the V gene TRBV20-1; TCRdb selects TRBD1, and the lack of DNA leaves this call unchecked. The CDR3 consists of 16 residues. CDR1 DFQATT and CDR2 SNEGSKA come from the germline V gene (reference sequence). The CDR3: CSARDQGQGDNQPQHF.

The chain carries TRBV7-8 and TRBJ1-5. CDR1 is SGHVS and CDR2 is FQNEAQ in the germline V gene. The CDR3 loop spans 13 amino acids. This CDR3 reads CASSSSGNQPQHF.

This chain links TRBV5-4 with TRBJ2-1. Germline CDR1 reads SGHNT; CDR2 reads YYREEE (reference sequence). The CDR3 spans 12 residues. Here the CDR3 reads CASSPRWGEQFF.

The J gene is TRBJ2-1, the V gene TRBV24-1. Germline V CDR1 and CDR2: KGHDR, SFDVKD. This CDR3 spans 16 amino acids. CDR3 region: CATSDLWFGASNEQFF.

This chain uses TRBV19 with TRBJ2-3; without DNA, the TCRdb call of TRBD1 cannot be checked. The germline CDR1 and CDR2 sequences are LNHDA and SQIVND (reference sequence). The CDR3 runs 12 residues. The CDR3 here is CATLGGTDTQYF. Combining the CDR3 with reference TRBV19 and TRBJ2-3 gives the whole variable domain DGGITQSPKYLFRKEGQNVTLSCEQNLNHDAMYWYRQDPGQGLRLIYYSQIVNDFQKGDIAEGYSVSREKKESFPLTVTSAQKNPTAFYLCATLGGTDTQYFGPGTRLTVL.

The rearrangement links TRBV30 to TRBJ1-6; no DNA is available, so the TRBD1 call from TCRdb remains unchecked. This CDR3 has 15 amino acids. Germline CDR1 is GTSNPN and CDR2 is SVGIG (reference sequence). The CDR3 is CAWKGRGYVNSPLHF. Full variable domain (missing parts from reference TRBV30 and TRBJ1-6): SQTIHQWPATLVQPVGSPLSLECTVEGTSNPNLYWYRQAAGRGLQLLFYSVGIGQISSEVPQNLSASRPQDRQFILSSKKLLLSDSGFYLCAWKGRGYVNSPLHFGNGTRLTVT.

This sequence joins TRBV5-1 and TRBJ2-7; TCRdb designates TRBD1, a call that cannot be tested without DNA. CDR1 and CDR2 (germline): SGHRS, YFSETQ. The CDR3 loop spans 14 amino acids. CDR3 sequence reads: CASSPKGGSYEQYF.

J is TRBJ2-1 and V is TRBV27; the D call of TRBD2 rests on TCRdb alone, since no DNA is present to check it. From germline, CDR1 is MNHEY and CDR2 SMNVEV (reference sequence). CDR3 size: 16 residues. CDR3 residues: CASSPWRPSSYNEQFF.

V gene TRBV5-1 combines with J gene TRBJ1-1. The CDR3 contains 15 residues. Germline V gene data show CDR1 as SGHRS and CDR2 as YFSETQ. The CDR3: CASSLAGYGNTEAFF.

The chain uses TRBV25-1 and TRBJ1-2; there is no DNA to check the TCRdb D call of TRBD1. The CDR3 is made up of 13 amino acids. Germline loops: CDR1 MGHDK, CDR2 SYGVNS. CDR3 residues: CASSDPWPGGYTF.

CDR3 region: CASSQQGSNTGELFF. The chain links TRBV7-2 to TRBJ2-2; TCRdb's D call, TRBD1, is unchecked because there is no DNA. The germline gives CDR1 SGHTA, CDR2 FQGNSA. The length of the CDR3 is 15 residues.

The V gene is TRBV12-3 or TRBV12-4, the J gene TRBJ2-3; TCRdb reports TRBD1, a call that lacks DNA to check it against. The length of the CDR3 is 16 residues. CDR3 residues: CASSPKRGQAADTQYF.

J is TRBJ2-3 and V is TRBV7-9; checking the TCRdb D call of TRBD2 is not possible without DNA. This CDR3 is 16 amino acids long. The V gene's germline CDR1 is SEHNR and CDR2 FQNEAQ (reference sequence). The CDR3 loop is CASSLGDGRAADTQYF. Supplemented by reference TRBV7-9 and TRBJ2-3, the full variable domain reads DTGVSQNPRHKITKRGQNVTFRCDPISEHNRLYWYRQTLGQGPEFLTYFQNEAQLEKSRLLSDRFSAERPKGSFSTLEIQRTEQGDSAMYLCASSLGDGRAADTQYFGPGTRLTVL.

CDR3 loop: CASSSGLGGIVTDTQYF. The rearrangement uses TRBV5-4 and TRBJ2-3; TCRdb reports TRBD2, a call that lacks DNA to check it against. The CDR3 is made up of 17 amino acids. Germline V CDR1 and CDR2: SGHNT, YYREEE (reference sequence).

The CDR3 loop reads CASSQHMGSGETQYF. The chain combines TRBV4-3 with TRBJ2-5. CDR1 is LGHNA and CDR2 is YSLEER in the germline V gene. The CDR3 consists of 15 residues.

The chain uses TRBV6-5 and TRBJ2-5; checking the TCRdb D call of TRBD1 is not possible without DNA. The CDR3 spans 15 residues. Germline lookup yields CDR1 MNHEY and CDR2 SVGAGI. CDR3 protein: CASSYRDRSAETQYF.

This chain links TRBV20-1 with TRBJ2-7; TCRdb gives TRBD1 as the D gene, but with no DNA this cannot be confirmed. Germline assignment: CDR1 DFQATT and CDR2 SNEGSKA (reference sequence). There are 14 residues in the CDR3. CDR3: CSAREGTRHYEQYF.

The chain recombines TRBV14 with TRBJ1-5. Germline CDR1 and CDR2: SGHDN and FVKESK. This CDR3 region has 14 residues. CDR3 amino acids: CASSLIGFNQPQHF.

CDR3 sequence: CSVEDNSYNYEQYF. The V call is TRBV29-1, the J call TRBJ2-7. Germline values: CDR1 SQVTM, CDR2 ANQGSEA. This CDR3 region has 14 residues.

The V and J genes are TRBV20-1 and TRBJ1-4. Germline assignment: CDR1 DFQATT and CDR2 SNEGSKA (reference sequence). The CDR3 spans 13 residues. Here the CDR3 reads CSANREGNEKLFF.

The J gene is TRBJ2-7, the V gene TRBV27; TCRdb's D call, TRBD1, is unchecked because there is no DNA. The germline V gene has CDR1 MNHEY and CDR2 SMNVEV (reference sequence). This CDR3 contains 13 residues. The CDR3 sequence is CASGRDTAYEQYF.